One sample yielded the 3 T cell receptor beta chains listed below, sequenced in a study of T-cell reconstitution after alpha-beta-depleted transplantation in children. During its preparation, the TCRbeta library received unique molecular identifiers. TCRdb fed the PCR reads into MiXCR, producing one record per CDR3 protein. This table has over 200,000 distinct CDR3 sequences, roughly 10% appearing once. The source material was PBMCs, sampled before TCRalphabeta/CD19-depleted stem cell transplant. The receptors were gathered from a child less than two years old with acute myeloid leukemia, due to receive a stem cell transplant.

This clonotype was found many times. The chain combines TRBV7-9 with TRBJ1-1; 7 nucleotides match TRBD1. Unmatched junction bases numbered 13, after V lost 5 bases and J lost 10 bases. The CDR3 has 14 residues. Germline CDR1 reads SEHNR; CDR2 reads FQNEAQ (reference sequence). The CDR3 is CASSAGTAGIPAFF. DNA for the CDR3: TGTGCCAGCAGCGCAGGGACAGCGGGCATCCCAGCTTTCTTT.

The sample holds many counts of this clonotype. The V call is TRBV12-3 or TRBV12-4, the J call TRBJ1-5, with D perhaps TRBD1 (5 bases). The CDR3 consists of 17 residues. Trimming removed 1 base from V and 0 bases from J, with 13 bases in between. CDR3 nucleotides: TGTGCCAGCAGTTTAGGACAGCATATCTATAGCAATCAGCCCCAGCATTTT. This gives the protein CASSLGQHIYSNQPQHF.

The chain uses TRBV5-6 and TRBJ2-7; the D is unclear. The CDR3 is 14 amino acids. Trimming pared 0 bases from V and 6 bases from J, leaving 13 bases between. Germline-derived CDR1 and CDR2 are SGHDT and YYEEEE. The CDR3 sequence is CASSLGWQFVEQYF. The CDR3 nucleotides read TGTGCCAGCAGCTTGGGATGGCAGTTCGTCGAGCAGTACTTC.